The 2 T cell receptor beta chains in this list originate from one sample, sequenced in a study of T cell repertoires in cytomegalovirus infection. These TCRs' antigens remain unknown. MiXCR, applied by TCRdb to the reads, yields one record per CDR3 protein. Here the sample spans some 800,000 distinct CDR3 sequences, around a third being singletons. Here the sequenced sample was cultured CD8+ T cells from PBMCs, taken from culture after CMV antigen stimulation. These receptors were taken from a human donor in good health (CMV status not recorded). Some clones in this sample may be carry-over from other donors' samples.

The chain links TRBV9 to TRBJ1-2; possibly TRBD1 for D (6 bases). CDR1 and CDR2 from the germline V gene are SGDLS and YYNGEE. Trimming took 5 bases from V and 4 from J, leaving 15 bases between them. The CDR3 extends over 14 amino acids. The CDR3 DNA is TGTGCCAGCAGGACCCACCAGGGGAGCTATGGCTACACCTTC. It yields the protein CASRTHQGSYGYTF.

This clonotype has more than one count but fewer than ten. This chain links TRBV7-9 with TRBJ1-2; D unclear. The CDR3 runs 11 residues. CDR1 is SEHNR, CDR2 FQNEAQ, per germline (reference sequence). Trimming cost V 1 base and J 9 bases, with 6 bases left between them. This CDR3 reads CASSLGGRYTF. In nucleotides, the CDR3 is TGTGCCAGCAGCTTAGGTGGGCGCTACACCTTC.